These 29 T cell receptor beta chains share one sample of origin, sequenced in a study of shared clonotypes between healthy human individuals. Only in-frame clones appear in the TCRdb table, and some are missing; sequencing was by immunoSEQ multiplex PCR. Among millions of clones listed, more than 90% were seen once. What was sequenced was naive CD4+ T cells sorted from blood. Documented subset: CD45RA+ positively selected. These receptors originate from a man aged 18 to 29 in good health.

This chain joins TRBV5-1 and TRBJ2-7; 10 positions agree with TRBD2. Trimming removed 0 bases from V and 12 bases from J; junction bases left unmatched: 9. CDR1 is SGHRS, CDR2 YFSETQ, per germline. CDR3 size: 14 residues. CDR3 loop: CASSLALAGVVMYF. As DNA, the CDR3 is TGCGCCAGCAGCTTGGCTCTAGCGGGAGTTGTGATGTACTTC.

The chain uses TRBV7-2 and TRBJ2-7, with D perhaps matching TRBD2 (5 bases). This CDR3 comprises 11 residues. The V end lost 8 bases, the J end lost 3 bases, and 8 bases lay between the germline ends. The V gene's germline CDR1 is SGHTA and CDR2 FQGNSA. The CDR3 loop reads CASASSYEQYF. For the CDR3, the DNA is TGTGCCAGCGCTAGCAGCTACGAGCAGTACTTC. Supplemented by reference TRBV7-2 and TRBJ2-7, the full variable domain reads GAGVSQSPSNKVTEKGKDVELRCDPISGHTALYWYRQSLGQGLEFLIYFQGNSAPDKSGLPSDRFSAERTGGSVSTLTIQRTQQEDSAVYLCASASSYEQYFGPGTRLTVT.

V is TRBV4-1 and J is TRBJ2-3, with D tentatively TRBD2 (5 bases). The CDR3 runs to 16 residues. V lost 4 bases, J lost 6 bases, and 20 bases lay in between. CDR1 MGHRA and CDR2 YSYEKL come from the germline V gene. CDR3 region: CASSPPSGKAPDTQYF. In DNA form, the CDR3 reads TGCGCCAGCAGCCCCCCCTCGGGGAAGGCGCCGGATACGCAGTATTTT.

This clone was detected only once. The same CDR3 arises from other DNA sequences in this sample as well. The V gene is TRBV18, the J gene TRBJ1-6; weak D call: TRBD1 (5 bases). Per the germline V gene, CDR1 is KGHSH and CDR2 is LQKENI. Trimming cost V 3 bases and J 7 bases, with 7 bases left between them. The CDR3 has 13 residues. The CDR3 loop reads CASSPGPNSPLHF. As DNA, the CDR3 is TGTGCCAGCTCACCGGGACCAAATTCACCCCTCCACTTT.

This rearrangement joins TRBV29-1 to TRBJ1-2; 8 bases line up with TRBD1. This CDR3 region has 12 residues. The J segment lost 10 bases and the V segment lost 5 bases, leaving 9 bases of the junction unmatched. Germline lookup yields CDR1 SQVTM and CDR2 ANQGSEA. The CDR3 sequence: CSVRGQGVFYTF. The CDR3 DNA reads TGCAGCGTTAGAGGACAGGGTGTTTTCTACACCTTC. The whole variable domain, remainder taken from reference TRBV29-1 and TRBJ1-2, is SAVISQKPSRDICQRGTSLTIQCQVDSQVTMMFWYRQQPGQSLTLIATANQGSEATYESGFVIDKFPISRPNLTFSTLTVSNMSPEDSSIYLCSVRGQGVFYTFGSGTRLTVV.

The gene calls are TRBV6-1 and TRBJ1-3; unclear D gene. V lost 5 bases to trimming and J lost 0 bases, with 11 bases between them. The length of the CDR3 is 15 residues. Germline values: CDR1 MNHNS, CDR2 SASEGT. For the CDR3, the DNA is TGTGCCAGCAGTAGACAAGGCAACTCTGGAAACACCATATATTTT. As protein: CASSRQGNSGNTIYF.

The V call is TRBV29-1, the J call TRBJ1-2; D remains ambiguous. The CDR3 has 13 residues. Germline V gene data show CDR1 as SQVTM and CDR2 as ANQGSEA. V shed 4 bases and J shed 2 bases, with 11 bases lying between them. The chain's CDR3 is CSVGLDLNYGYTF. CDR3 in DNA: TGCAGCGTTGGCTTGGACCTAAACTATGGCTACACCTTC.

The chain links TRBV14 to TRBJ1-2, with a tentative D call TRBD1 (6 bases). CDR3 length: 15 amino acids. V dropped 4 bases and J dropped 6 bases, with 18 bases sitting between them. Germline values: CDR1 SGHDN, CDR2 FVKESK. The CDR3 DNA is TGTGCCAGCAGCCGAGAACAGGGACTGGGAGATGGCTACACCTTC. It encodes CASSREQGLGDGYTF.

The rearrangement uses TRBV2 and TRBJ1-1; D gene unclear. V was pared by 11 bases and J by 4 bases, with 11 bases between. The CDR3 is 11 amino acids. In germline, CDR1 is SNHLY, CDR2 FYNNEI. The CDR3, as DNA: TGTGCCGGCGGGGTAGGCACTGAAGCTTTCTTT. Translated: CAGGVGTEAFF.

V gene TRBV10-3 combines with J gene TRBJ2-7, with TRBD1 as a possible D gene (6 bases). Germline V lookup: CDR1 ENHRY, CDR2 SYGVKD. V lost 3 bases, J lost 0 bases, and 9 bases lay in between. The CDR3 consists of 14 residues. The DNA of the CDR3 is TGTGCCATCAGTGACAGGACAGCCTCCTACGAGCAGTACTTC. It codes for CAISDRTASYEQYF.

V is TRBV5-6 and J is TRBJ2-1; perhaps TRBD2 as D (5 bases). Between the trimmed V and J ends, which lost 4 bases and 0 bases, there was a span of 14 bases. Germline V gene sequence: CDR1 SGHDT, CDR2 YYEEEE. CDR3 size: 16 residues. The CDR3 DNA is TGTGCCAGCAGCGCAGAGCGGATCAGCTCCTACAATGAGCAGTTCTTC. The encoded protein is CASSAERISSYNEQFF.

This chain uses TRBV11-3 with TRBJ2-7; tentatively, D is TRBD2 (5 bases). This CDR3 has 14 amino acids. CDR1 is SGHNT and CDR2 is YENEEA in the germline V gene. Between the trimmed V and J ends, which lost 1 base and 5 bases, there was a span of 12 bases. The CDR3 loop is CASSLGGIGDEQYF. The CDR3 DNA follows: TGTGCCAGCAGCTTAGGAGGGATCGGGGACGAGCAGTACTTC.

The gene calls are TRBV19 and TRBJ1-2, with D unresolved. Germline CDR1 reads LNHDA; CDR2 reads SQIVND (reference sequence). V gave up 5 bases and J gave up 2 bases, with 12 bases separating them. The CDR3 consists of 14 residues. CDR3 coding DNA: TGTGCCAGTAGTGATCGCAGCTCAAACTATGGCTACACCTTC. Translating gives CASSDRSSNYGYTF.

Written as DNA, the CDR3 is TGTGCCAGAAGTTGCCGGGACAGGGTAGTGCACGACACTGAAGCTTTCTTT. It codes for CARSCRDRVVHDTEAFF. The V gene is TRBV5-3, the J gene TRBJ1-1, with 9 positions matching TRBD1. TRBV5-3 is treated as an ORF (open reading frame) with a function not yet certain. Trimming took 5 bases from V and 3 from J; bases not matched to a gene: 14. There are 17 residues in the CDR3.

This clone was seen once. V usage is TRBV4-1 and J usage is TRBJ2-7, with 7 bases that match TRBD2. In germline, CDR1 is MGHRA, CDR2 YSYEKL. The junction had 9 bases not matched to a gene; V was cut back by 0 bases and J by 7 bases. There are 15 residues in the CDR3. CDR3 loop: CASSQEAGARGEQYF. CDR3 in DNA: TGCGCCAGCAGCCAAGAGGCGGGAGCTCGGGGAGAGCAGTACTTC.

V is TRBV2 and J is TRBJ1-4; D gene uncertain. The germline V gene encodes CDR1 SNHLY and CDR2 FYNNEI. The CDR3 is 13 residues long. The V end lost 7 bases, the J end lost 7 bases, and 13 bases lay between the germline ends. Here the CDR3 reads CASNGALVEKLFF. Here the CDR3 DNA reads TGTGCCAGCAATGGAGCGTTGGTTGAAAAACTGTTTTTT.

This chain links TRBV15 with TRBJ1-3; no firm D call. The CDR3 loop spans 17 amino acids. With 1 base removed from V and 0 bases from J, the gap between germline ends came to 13 bases. Germline V gives CDR1 LNHNV, CDR2 YYDKDF (reference sequence). The CDR3 loop is CATSRVQAAPSGNTIYF. The CDR3 DNA reads TGTGCCACCAGCAGAGTCCAGGCGGCACCCTCTGGAAACACCATATATTTT. Supplemented by reference TRBV15 and TRBJ1-3, the full variable domain reads DAMVIQNPRYQVTQFGKPVTLSCSQTLNHNVMYWYQQKSSQAPKLLFHYYDKDFNNEADTPDNFQSRRPNTSFCFLDIRSPGLGDTAMYLCATSRVQAAPSGNTIYFGEGSWLTVV.

The V call is TRBV10-3, the J call TRBJ2-3; tentatively, D is TRBD2 (6 bases). The CDR3 consists of 16 residues. Trimming pared 8 bases from V and 2 bases from J, leaving 20 bases between. Germline CDR1 reads ENHRY; CDR2 reads SYGVKD. The CDR3 spells CAIAPLGDSNTDTQYF. The CDR3 DNA is TGTGCCATCGCGCCCTTGGGGGACTCGAACACAGATACGCAGTATTTT.

The rearrangement links TRBV6-5 to TRBJ1-2, with TRBD1 matching 7 bases. Germline V lookup: CDR1 MNHEY, CDR2 SVGAGI. The CDR3 has 14 residues. V was clipped by 0 bases and J by 6 bases; unmatched bases: 4. The CDR3 is CASSYSTGYNGYTF. DNA for the CDR3: TGTGCCAGCAGTTACTCGACAGGGTACAATGGCTACACCTTC.

The chain is built from TRBV5-1 and TRBJ2-5, with 13 bases identical to TRBD2. Germline V lookup: CDR1 SGHRS, CDR2 YFSETQ. V dropped 1 base and J dropped 2; count of bases not matched to a gene: 8. CDR3 length: 18 amino acids. The CDR3 region has the DNA TGCGCCAGCAGCTTGAGACTAGCGGGAGGTTTCAAACAAGAGACCCAGTACTTC. It is translated as CASSLRLAGGFKQETQYF.

This rearrangement joins TRBV7-8 to TRBJ1-5, with a possible D match to TRBD1 (5 bases). V shed 4 bases and J shed 4 bases, with 11 bases lying between them. The germline gives CDR1 SGHVS, CDR2 FQNEAQ. The CDR3 runs to 14 residues. The CDR3 DNA reads as TGTGCCAGCAGCTCCGGGACCCCTAATCAGCCCCAGCATTTT. This sequence encodes CASSSGTPNQPQHF.

Many counts were recorded for this clone. The same CDR3 also results from other DNA sequences found in this sample. V gene TRBV30 combines with J gene TRBJ2-7; D remains unclear. The length of the CDR3 is 13 residues. V gave up 0 bases and J gave up 0 bases, with 6 bases separating them. Per the germline V gene, CDR1 is GTSNPN and CDR2 is SVGIG (reference sequence). DNA for the CDR3: TGTGCCTGGAGTGTCGCAGCCTCCTACGAGCAGTACTTC. Protein product: CAWSVAASYEQYF.

V usage is TRBV5-4 and J usage is TRBJ1-1, with D possibly matching TRBD1 (6 bases). This CDR3 is 16 amino acids long. Germline-derived CDR1 and CDR2 are SGHNT and YYREEE (reference sequence). V gave up 4 bases and J gave up 0 bases, with 16 bases separating them. This CDR3 reads CASSPDGGGVNTEAFF. CDR3 sequence (DNA): TGTGCCAGCAGCCCTGACGGGGGCGGGGTGAACACTGAAGCTTTCTTT.

On this clone: Within the sample, other DNA sequences also encode this same CDR3. This chain links TRBV18 with TRBJ2-5, with no clear D. Trimming removed 3 bases from V and 5 bases from J, with 10 bases in between. CDR3 length: 13 residues. CDR1 and CDR2 from the germline V gene are KGHSH and LQKENI. CDR3 DNA: TGTGCCAGCTCACCGGGCAGACTGGAGACCCAGTACTTC. It specifies CASSPGRLETQYF.

The chain employs TRBV10-3 and TRBJ1-6; 7 nucleotides match TRBD1. V shed 10 bases and J 5 bases; nucleotides not matched to a gene: 8. The CDR3 contains 14 residues. The germline gives CDR1 ENHRY, CDR2 SYGVKD. CDR3 protein: CATSTGRNNSPLHF. The CDR3 region has the DNA TGTGCCACCTCGACAGGGAGGAATAATTCACCCCTCCACTTT.

This clone turned up a few times. The chain links TRBV10-3 to TRBJ1-1; 7 bases map to TRBD1. J was trimmed by 3 bases and V by 3 bases; bases with no gene match: 4. This CDR3 has 14 amino acids. Germline V CDR1 and CDR2: ENHRY, SYGVKD. CDR3 bases: TGTGCCATCAGTGACGCAGGGGGGGACACTGAAGCTTTCTTT. It encodes CAISDAGGDTEAFF.

The rearrangement joins TRBV6-5 to TRBJ2-7; TRBD2 aligns across 9 bases. Germline assignment: CDR1 MNHEY and CDR2 SVGAGI. J lost 0 bases, V lost 7 bases, and 4 bases had no gene match. The CDR3 covers 14 residues. The CDR3 bases are TGTGCCAGCATCGATAGCGGGGGCTCCTACGAGCAGTACTTC. It specifies CASIDSGGSYEQYF.

This clone showed up just once. The chain recombines TRBV10-1 with TRBJ2-3; D not certain. This CDR3 is 12 amino acids long. Germline V CDR1 and CDR2: WNHNN, SYGVQD (reference sequence). V was clipped by 4 bases and J by 8 bases, with 10 bases between them. CDR3 nucleotide sequence: TGCGCCAGCAGTGCCGCCCCCGGTACGCAGTATTTT. The encoded protein is CASSAAPGTQYF.

The rearrangement links TRBV5-4 to TRBJ2-7; tentatively, D is TRBD2 (5 bases). With 3 bases removed from V and 4 bases from J, the gap between germline ends came to 17 bases. Germline V gene lookup returns CDR1 SGHNT and CDR2 YYREEE (reference sequence). This CDR3 spans 15 amino acids. The CDR3: CASSSGKVGFYEQYF. The CDR3 DNA reads as TGTGCCAGCAGCTCGGGGAAGGTGGGTTTTTACGAGCAGTACTTC.